The subject of this entry is one T cell receptor beta chain. The junction does not match germline at one end; this may be a read error. Time point noted: technical triplicate 3. The sorted libraries drew on over 900,000 T cells that were CD4+ or CD8+. Germline V gene lookup returns CDR1 MNHEY and CDR2 SVGEGT. This CDR3 is 16 amino acids long. The data were taken from a study of neurological immune-mediated disorders. TCRdb reprocessed the 5' RACE reads via MiXCR and lists one record per CDR3 protein. The repertoire holds tens of thousands of distinct CDR3 sequences, roughly 16% seen once, with 4% to 5% in the top ten.

The receptor's source is a female donor with HTLV-1-associated myelopathy (HAM/TSP). The chain is built from TRBV6-2 or TRBV6-3 and TRBJ1-5; the D gene is possibly TRBD1 (6 bases). The sequenced material came from CD4+ T cells from blood. CDR3 region: CAISYEQGLGNQPQHF. The CDR3 nucleotides are TGTGCCATCAGTTACGAACAGGGACTCGGCAATCAGCCCCAGCATTTT.